A selection of T cell receptor beta chains follows, all from one sample in a study of blood T cell repertoires in COVID-19. Clones were read by immunoSEQ multiplex PCR, and TCRdb kept only the in-frame ones, dropping some. The sample gives around 160,000 clones, about 92% of which show up once; 1.5% to 2.5% is in the top ten. Sequences were obtained from peripheral blood. The receptors shown here come from a woman aged 60-75 years with COVID-19, enrolled during active disease. CDR3s include the opening cysteine and the closing phenylalanine or tryptophan. A D gene is named only where the DNA matches it firmly.

V gene: TRBV6-5; D gene: TRBD1; J gene: TRBJ2-5; CDR3 protein: CASRWQGEETQYF
V gene: TRBV19; D gene: -; J gene: TRBJ1-2; CDR3 protein: CASSLAPDRYGYTF
V gene: TRBV30; D gene: -; J gene: TRBJ1-3; CDR3 protein: CAWSQESGNTIYF
V gene: TRBV4-1; D gene: TRBD2; J gene: TRBJ2-3; CDR3 protein: CASSQESGGDTQYF
V gene: TRBV5-1; D gene: -; J gene: TRBJ1-5; CDR3 protein: CASSLRSRNQPQHF
V gene: TRBV19; D gene: TRBD2; J gene: TRBJ2-3; CDR3 protein: CASSIVAGGFSDTQYF
V gene: TRBV27; D gene: TRBD1; J gene: TRBJ1-6; CDR3 protein: CASSLWVPGQGSVSPLHF
V gene: TRBV6-5; D gene: -; J gene: TRBJ1-6; CDR3 protein: CASWSSYNSPLHF
V gene: TRBV5-1; D gene: -; J gene: TRBJ1-4; CDR3 protein: CASSLAGGFSEKLFF
V gene: TRBV4-1; D gene: -; J gene: TRBJ2-7; CDR3 protein: CASSQDPFPGRGIYEQYF
V gene: TRBV27; D gene: TRBD1; J gene: TRBJ1-2; CDR3 protein: CATGRTGYYGYTF
V gene: TRBV11-2; D gene: -; J gene: TRBJ1-1; CDR3 protein: CASSPSVGVLPGAFF
V gene: TRBV18; D gene: TRBD2; J gene: TRBJ2-2; CDR3 protein: CASSPGLALTNTGELFF
V gene: TRBV15; D gene: -; J gene: TRBJ1-2; CDR3 protein: CATSRDTAISTF
V gene: TRBV19; D gene: TRBD1; J gene: TRBJ1-3; CDR3 protein: CASSLGTGGITGNTIYF
V gene: TRBV30; D gene: TRBD1; J gene: TRBJ1-6; CDR3 protein: CAWRPRGSGGSSPLHF
V gene: TRBV4-3; D gene: -; J gene: TRBJ2-2; CDR3 protein: CASSQGFQFGGELFF